This T cell receptor (beta chain) was identified during a study of Tregs in tolerant kidney transplant recipients. Notes on the study in general: Validation in larger populations is needed because few patients were studied.

Produced via immunoSEQ multiplex PCR; TCRdb's table is partial and in-frame only. Of some 65,000 clones in the sample, 80% to 85% are singletons; the top ten hold approximately 4.8%. With regard to this clone: Its target is not known.

Between the trimmed V and J ends, which lost 4 bases and 3 bases, there was a span of 12 bases. The CDR3 has 14 residues. Looked up from germline, CDR1 is LNHDA and CDR2 is SQIVND (reference sequence). The specimen was CD4+ T cells from blood. This chain joins TRBV19 and TRBJ2-5; D might be TRBD1 (5 bases). This receptor was taken from a human donor in good health. Written as DNA, the CDR3 is TGTGCCAGTAGTACCCCCTGGGGCGAAGAGACCCAGTACTTC. This sequence encodes CASSTPWGEETQYF. Variable domain in full (rest from reference TRBV19 and TRBJ2-5): DGGITQSPKYLFRKEGQNVTLSCEQNLNHDAMYWYRQDPGQGLRLIYYSQIVNDFQKGDIAEGYSVSREKKESFPLTVTSAQKNPTAFYLCASSTPWGEETQYFGPGTRLLVL.